The clone carrying this T cell receptor beta chain was detected a few times. Its antigen is unknown. This sample is drawn from a study of post-analysis software for immune sequencing data. Study-level results: About five TRBV segments were more frequent in patients than controls; TRBV5-6, TRBV5-1 and TRBV20-1 belonged to this group.

Trimming removed 6 bases from V and 6 bases from J, with 19 bases in between. Germline V gene data show CDR1 as MNHNS and CDR2 as SASEGT. The CDR3 covers 15 residues. Tagging with unique molecular identifiers was a feature of the TCR beta cDNA libraries. A single record per CDR3 protein comes from TCRdb applying MiXCR to the PCR reads. The sample records around 710,000 distinct CDR3 sequences, about 45% being singletons. Input material: blood. V is TRBV6-1 and J is TRBJ2-3; no clear D gene. This sequence originates from a girl aged 5 to 17 with multiple sclerosis. CDR3 bases: TGTGCCAGCAGCTCTTTACAGAAGCCGGTGGATACGCAGTATTTT. Amino acid sequence: CASSSLQKPVDTQYF.